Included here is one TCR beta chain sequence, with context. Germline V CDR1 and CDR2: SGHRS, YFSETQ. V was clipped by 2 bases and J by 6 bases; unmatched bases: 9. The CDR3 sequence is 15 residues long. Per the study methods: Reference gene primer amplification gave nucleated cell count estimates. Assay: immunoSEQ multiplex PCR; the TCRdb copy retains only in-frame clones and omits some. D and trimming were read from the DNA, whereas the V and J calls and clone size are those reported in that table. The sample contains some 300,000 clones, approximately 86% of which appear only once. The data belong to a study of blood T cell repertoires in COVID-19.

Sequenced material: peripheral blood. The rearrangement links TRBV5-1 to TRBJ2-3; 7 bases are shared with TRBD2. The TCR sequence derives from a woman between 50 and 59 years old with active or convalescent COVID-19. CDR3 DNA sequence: TGCGCCAGCAGCTTCTCCGGGACGCGGGGGGATACGCAGTATTTT. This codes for CASSFSGTRGDTQYF.